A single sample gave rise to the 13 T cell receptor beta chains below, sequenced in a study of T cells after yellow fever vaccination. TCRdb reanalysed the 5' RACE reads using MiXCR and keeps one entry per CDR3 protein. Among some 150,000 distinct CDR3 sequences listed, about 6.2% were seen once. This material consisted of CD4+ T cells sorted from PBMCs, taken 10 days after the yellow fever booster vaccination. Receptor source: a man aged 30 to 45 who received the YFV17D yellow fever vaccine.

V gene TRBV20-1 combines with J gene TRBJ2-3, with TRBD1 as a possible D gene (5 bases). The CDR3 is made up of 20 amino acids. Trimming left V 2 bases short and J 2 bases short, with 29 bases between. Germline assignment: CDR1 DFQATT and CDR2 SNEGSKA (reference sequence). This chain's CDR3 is CSARLSVWLDRQLDTDTQYF. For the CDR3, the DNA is TGCAGTGCTAGATTGTCCGTTTGGCTGGACCGACAGCTTGACACAGATACGCAGTATTTT.

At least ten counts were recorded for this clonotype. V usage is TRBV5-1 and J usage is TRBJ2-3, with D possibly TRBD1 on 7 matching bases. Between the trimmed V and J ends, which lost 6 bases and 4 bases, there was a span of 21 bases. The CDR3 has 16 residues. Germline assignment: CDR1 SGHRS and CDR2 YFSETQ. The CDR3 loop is CASNPLRGRGADTQYF. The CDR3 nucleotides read TGCGCCAGCAACCCTCTTAGGGGGCGCGGGGCAGATACGCAGTATTTT.

CDR3 bases: TGCAGTGCTGCCAGGGGAGCTAACTATGGCTACACCTTC. Its protein is CSAARGANYGYTF. V gene TRBV20-1 combines with J gene TRBJ1-2, with D maybe TRBD1 (6 bases). CDR1 and CDR2 from the germline V gene are DFQATT and SNEGSKA (reference sequence). The CDR3 has 13 residues. Trimming removed 5 bases from V and 0 bases from J, with 10 bases in between.

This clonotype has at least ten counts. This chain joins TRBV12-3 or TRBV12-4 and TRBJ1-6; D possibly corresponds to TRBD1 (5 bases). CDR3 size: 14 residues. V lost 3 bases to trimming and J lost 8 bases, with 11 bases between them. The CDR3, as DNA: TGTGCCAGCAGTTTCGGGCAGGGTGATTCACCCCTCCACTTT. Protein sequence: CASSFGQGDSPLHF.

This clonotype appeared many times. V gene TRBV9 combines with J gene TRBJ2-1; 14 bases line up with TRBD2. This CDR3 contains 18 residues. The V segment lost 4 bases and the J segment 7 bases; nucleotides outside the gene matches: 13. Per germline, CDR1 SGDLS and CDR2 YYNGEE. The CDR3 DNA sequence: TGTGCCAGCAGCTATCACGGGACTAGCGGGAGTTCGGGGAATGAGCAGTTCTTC. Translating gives CASSYHGTSGSSGNEQFF.

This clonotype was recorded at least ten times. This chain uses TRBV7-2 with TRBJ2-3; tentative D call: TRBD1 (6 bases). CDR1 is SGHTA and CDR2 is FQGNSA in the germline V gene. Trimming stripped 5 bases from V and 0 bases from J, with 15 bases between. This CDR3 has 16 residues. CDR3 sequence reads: CASSLQGVPSTDTQYF. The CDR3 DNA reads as TGTGCCAGCAGCCTACAGGGAGTGCCTAGCACAGATACGCAGTATTTT.

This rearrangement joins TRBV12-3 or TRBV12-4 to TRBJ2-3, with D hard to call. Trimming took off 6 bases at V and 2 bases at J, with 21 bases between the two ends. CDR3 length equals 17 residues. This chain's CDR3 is CASSQRLLDPPTDTQYF. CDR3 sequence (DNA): TGTGCCAGCAGCCAAAGACTTCTCGACCCCCCCACAGATACGCAGTATTTT.

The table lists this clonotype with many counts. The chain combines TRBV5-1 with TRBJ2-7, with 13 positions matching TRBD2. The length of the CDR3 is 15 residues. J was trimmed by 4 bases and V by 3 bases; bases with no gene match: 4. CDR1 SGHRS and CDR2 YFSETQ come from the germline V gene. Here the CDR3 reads CASSSGLAGEYEQYF. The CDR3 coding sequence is TGCGCCAGCAGCTCCGGACTAGCGGGAGAATACGAGCAGTACTTC.

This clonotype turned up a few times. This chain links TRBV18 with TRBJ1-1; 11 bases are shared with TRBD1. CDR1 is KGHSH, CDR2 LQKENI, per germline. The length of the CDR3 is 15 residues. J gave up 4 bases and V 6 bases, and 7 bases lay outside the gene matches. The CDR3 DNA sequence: TGTGCCAGCTCCCCGCCTGGGACAGGGGGCACTGAAGCTTTCTTT. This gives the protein CASSPPGTGGTEAFF.

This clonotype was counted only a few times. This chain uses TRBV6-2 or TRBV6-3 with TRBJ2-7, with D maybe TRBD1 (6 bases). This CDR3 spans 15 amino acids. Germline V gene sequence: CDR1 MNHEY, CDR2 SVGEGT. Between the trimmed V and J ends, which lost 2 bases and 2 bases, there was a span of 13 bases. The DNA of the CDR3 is TGTGCCAGCAGTTACCCGTACAGGGTGCCCTACGAGCAGTACTTC. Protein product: CASSYPYRVPYEQYF.

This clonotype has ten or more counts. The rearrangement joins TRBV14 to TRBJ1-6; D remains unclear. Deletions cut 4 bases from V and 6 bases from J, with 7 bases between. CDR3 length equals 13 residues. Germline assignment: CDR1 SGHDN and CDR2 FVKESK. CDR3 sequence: CASSPDPNSPLHF. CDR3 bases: TGTGCCAGCAGCCCTGACCCTAATTCACCCCTCCACTTT.

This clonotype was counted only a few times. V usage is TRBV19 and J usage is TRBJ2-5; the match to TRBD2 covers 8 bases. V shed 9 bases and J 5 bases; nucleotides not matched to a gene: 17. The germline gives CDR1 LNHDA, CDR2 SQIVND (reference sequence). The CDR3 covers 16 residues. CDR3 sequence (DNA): TGTGCCAGCCGCACTACCGGGAGGGGACGAGGGGAGACCCAGTACTTC. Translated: CASRTTGRGRGETQYF.

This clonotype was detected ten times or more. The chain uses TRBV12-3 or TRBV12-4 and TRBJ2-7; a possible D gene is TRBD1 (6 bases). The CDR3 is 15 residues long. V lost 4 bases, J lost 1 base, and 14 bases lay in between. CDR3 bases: TGTGCCAGCAGTTCCTCAGGGGACCTATCCTACGAGCAGTACTTC. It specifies CASSSSGDLSYEQYF.